This T cell receptor beta chain was identified during a study of cytomegalovirus exposure and HLA in healthy donors. To note about this clone: Its specificity is unknown.

13 Jbeta primers and 60 Vbeta primers were used for the PCR. Here immunoSEQ multiplex PCR was the method, and the copy in TCRdb shows in-frame clones only, minus some. This sample has some 150,000 clones, with less than 10% found just once. Although they were nominally healthy when sampled, donors likely had unrecorded immune exposures. This CDR3 has 14 amino acids. V lost 3 bases and J lost 6; bases outside the gene matches: 5. CDR1 and CDR2 (germline): MGHDK, SYGVNS. Points from the study as a whole: Presence/absence results assume similar sequencing depth per donor, which may not hold. In an earlier analysis, in roughly 580 donors, most V segments appeared productive either ~90% or ~30% of the time.

The chain uses TRBV25-1 and TRBJ1-2; 9 positions match TRBD1. This clonotype originated in a male donor in good health and CMV-seronegative. The source material was PBMCs. The CDR3 loop is CASSDYRGPDGYTF. The CDR3 bases are TGTGCCAGCAGTGATTACAGGGGGCCCGATGGCTACACCTTC.